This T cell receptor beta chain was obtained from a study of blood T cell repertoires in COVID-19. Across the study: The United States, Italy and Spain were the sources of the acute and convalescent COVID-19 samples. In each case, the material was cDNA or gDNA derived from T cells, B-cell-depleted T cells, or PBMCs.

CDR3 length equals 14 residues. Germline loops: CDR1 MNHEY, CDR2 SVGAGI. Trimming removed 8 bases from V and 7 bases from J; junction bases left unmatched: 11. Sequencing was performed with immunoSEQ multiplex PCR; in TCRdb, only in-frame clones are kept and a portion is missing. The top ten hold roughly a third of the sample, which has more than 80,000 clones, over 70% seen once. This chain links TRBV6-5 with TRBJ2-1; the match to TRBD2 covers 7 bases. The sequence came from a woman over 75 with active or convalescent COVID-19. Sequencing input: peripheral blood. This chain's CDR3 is CASGREARINEQFF. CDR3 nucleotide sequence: TGTGCCAGCGGGAGGGAGGCCCGCATTAATGAGCAGTTCTTC.